Listed here are 6 T cell receptor beta chains from one sample, sequenced in a study of cytomegalovirus exposure and HLA in healthy donors. PCR used 60 Vbeta primers and 13 Jbeta primers. TCRdb's table, derived via immunoSEQ multiplex PCR, lists solely in-frame clones and lacks some. This table lists approximately 43,000 clones. The sequencing input was PBMCs. These receptors originate from a woman in her twenties or thirties in good health and CMV-seronegative.

The rearrangement links TRBV18 to TRBJ2-7; 8 bases line up with TRBD2. The CDR3 runs to 15 residues. Trimming took 3 bases from V and 0 from J; bases not matched to a gene: 4. Germline-derived CDR1 and CDR2 are KGHSH and LQKENI. CDR3 in amino acids: CASSPLSGSSYEQYF. CDR3 sequence (DNA): TGTGCCAGCTCACCCTTGAGCGGGAGCTCCTACGAGCAGTACTTC.

The chain employs TRBV9 and TRBJ2-5; tentative D call: TRBD1 (6 bases). V lost 3 bases, J lost 5 bases, and 11 bases lay in between. The CDR3 runs 13 residues. Germline-derived CDR1 and CDR2 are SGDLS and YYNGEE. CDR3 in amino acids: CASSATGPETQYF. CDR3 bases: TGTGCCAGCAGCGCAACAGGGCCCGAGACCCAGTACTTC.

The chain employs TRBV7-2 and TRBJ2-5; the D gene is possibly TRBD1 (6 bases). CDR3 size: 14 residues. The V and J ends lost 5 bases and 5 bases respectively, with 15 bases between them. Germline V gives CDR1 SGHTA, CDR2 FQGNSA. The CDR3 region has the DNA TGTGCCAGCAGCCCAAGGGACAACTGGGAGACCCAGTACTTC. It codes for CASSPRDNWETQYF.

This rearrangement joins TRBV25-1 to TRBJ2-3; 12 nucleotides align to TRBD2. V shed 5 bases, J shed 2 bases, and the junction held 5 bases outside the gene matches. The germline V gene encodes CDR1 MGHDK and CDR2 SYGVNS. This CDR3 spans 16 amino acids. In DNA, the CDR3 is TGTGCCAGCAGTCCGGGACTAGCGGGCAACACAGATACGCAGTATTTT. It is translated as CASSPGLAGNTDTQYF.

V is TRBV27 and J is TRBJ1-4, with D possibly matching TRBD1 (5 bases). Germline V CDR1 and CDR2: MNHEY, SMNVEV (reference sequence). The ends were cut back, 5 bases at V and 7 bases at J, with 11 bases in the middle. This CDR3 has 13 residues. The CDR3 coding sequence is TGTGCCAGCAGTCATAGACAGCGTGAAAAACTGTTTTTT. It is translated as CASSHRQREKLFF.

The genes are TRBV4-1 and TRBJ2-1; TRBD2 aligns across 9 bases. Germline values: CDR1 MGHRA, CDR2 YSYEKL. The CDR3 is made up of 14 amino acids. The V and J ends lost 0 bases and 9 bases, in that order; junction bases with no gene match: 3. The CDR3 spells CASSQDGTSFEQFF. The CDR3 coding sequence is TGCGCCAGCAGCCAAGATGGGACTAGCTTTGAGCAGTTCTTC.